A selection of T cell receptor beta chains follows, all from one sample in a study of response to subunit inactivated influenza vaccine. TCRdb used MiXCR to reprocess the RT-PCR reads, holding one entry per CDR3 protein. In the table there are about half a million distinct CDR3 sequences, 10% to 11% of which are singletons. The source material was PBMCs from blood, sampled roughly 48 days after vaccination. All receptors derive from a man between 45 and 60 years old who received an inactivated influenza vaccine. CDR3s include the opening cysteine and the closing phenylalanine or tryptophan. The order of the fields is clone size, D gene, J gene, V gene, CDR3 length, CDR3 protein. D genes are given only for firm matches. Rows may omit the clone size; those that give it use once, few, many or a size class.

few	.	TRBJ1-5	TRBV20-1	15	CSASDSGMSNQPQHF
many	TRBD2	TRBJ2-3	TRBV12-3/TRBV12-4	16	CASGSGRAPSADTQYF
.	TRBD2	TRBJ2-1	TRBV28	14	CASKASGGVGEQFF
many	TRBD2	TRBJ2-7	TRBV7-9	15	CASSLIQAGNYEQYF
.	TRBD2	TRBJ2-3	TRBV6-2/TRBV6-3	15	CASTTSGRETDTQYF
.	.	TRBJ1-1	TRBV12-3/TRBV12-4	16	CASSLGGSVTNTEAFF
.	TRBD2	TRBJ2-1	TRBV7-6	16	CASSHGGRGGPNEQFF
many	TRBD1	TRBJ2-3	TRBV15	15	CATSRRQGNTDTQYF
many	.	TRBJ2-2	TRBV12-3/TRBV12-4	15	CASSLNRLSTGELFF
few	TRBD2	TRBJ2-7	TRBV12-3/TRBV12-4	14	CASNLAGVDLEQYF
few	.	TRBJ2-7	TRBV20-1	15	CSARDLRPGVYEQYF
few	.	TRBJ2-5	TRBV28	13	CASRDWQAGTQYF
few	TRBD2	TRBJ2-5	TRBV5-5	14	CASSLSGGFETQYF
.	TRBD2	TRBJ2-7	TRBV12-3/TRBV12-4	14	CASSRSSGAYEQYF
many	.	TRBJ1-1	TRBV2	13	CASSDFESTEAFF
many	.	TRBJ2-7	TRBV5-1	18	CASSLAGRGHQTGYEQYF
few	.	TRBJ2-7	TRBV4-1	15	CASSRVPTSSYEQYF
.	TRBD1	TRBJ1-5	TRBV7-8	15	CASSSGTGLNQPQHF
.	TRBD1	TRBJ1-5	TRBV2	17	CASRKGQGINSNQPQHF
.	TRBD1	TRBJ1-1	TRBV6-1	14	CASSTQGVYTEAFF
.	TRBD1	TRBJ1-5	TRBV20-1	15	CSALGWDRGQQPQHF
.	.	TRBJ2-6	TRBV7-9	17	CASTPTRTDSGANVLTF
few	.	TRBJ2-5	TRBV6-5	16	CASSYRLGISGETQYF
.	.	TRBJ2-5	TRBV6-5	15	CASSYLSRSQETQYF
few	.	TRBJ1-2	TRBV4-1	15	CASSPHAPGQDGYTF
.	TRBD2	TRBJ2-3	TRBV5-1	16	CASSRNSGSGTDTQYF
large	TRBD2	TRBJ2-7	TRBV20-1	16	CSAANALAGAHYEQYF
.	.	TRBJ1-3	TRBV20-1	13	CSASSGVGNTIYF
few	.	TRBJ2-1	TRBV11-2	13	CASSLAPYNEQFF
few	TRBD1	TRBJ1-2	TRBV5-6	14	CASRNRGRNYGYTF
few	.	TRBJ1-4	TRBV18	15	CASSPRRQEIEKLFF
.	.	TRBJ2-6	TRBV7-6	16	CASSLPAPSGANVLTF
many	.	TRBJ2-6	TRBV5-1	15	CASSLGGPGANVLTF
.	.	TRBJ2-3	TRBV14	12	CASGSLPDTQYF
.	.	TRBJ2-5	TRBV5-4	13	CASSVVIEETQYF
.	.	TRBJ1-5	TRBV19	15	CASSITLGLGQPQHF
.	.	TRBJ2-1	TRBV6-2/TRBV6-3	13	CASSYSAMGEQFF
few	.	TRBJ2-1	TRBV7-6	13	CASSLAETNEQFF
few	.	TRBJ2-1	TRBV11-1	14	CASSSQPGLTEQFF
few	.	TRBJ2-5	TRBV29-1	11	CSVLDGGTQYF
many	.	TRBJ2-2	TRBV3-1	14	CASSQGATSGELFF
many	TRBD1	TRBJ2-1	TRBV28	15	CASSTRQGNYNEQFF
.	TRBD1	TRBJ1-3	TRBV5-4	17	CASSPNLGQGGGNTIYF
few	.	TRBJ2-2	TRBV7-2	15	CASSLQTGNTGELFF
few	.	TRBJ1-4	TRBV6-5	14	CASSWQGPNEKLFF
.	.	TRBJ2-2	TRBV28	13	CASNPPNTGELFF
.	.	TRBJ2-1	TRBV24-1	16	CATSDLGGGAYNEQFF
.	.	TRBJ2-3	TRBV10-3	13	CAISEAFRPREYF
many	.	TRBJ2-3	TRBV6-5	14	CASSYQTLTDTQYF
many	.	TRBJ1-1	TRBV29-1	11	CSVGHGTEAFF
few	.	TRBJ1-2	TRBV24-1	14	CATSEAGQGYGYTF
many	.	TRBJ2-3	TRBV24-1	15	CATSDLQDSTDTQYF
.	TRBD1	TRBJ1-1	TRBV24-1	13	CATSDLWTGRAFF
many	TRBD2	TRBJ2-7	TRBV20-1	15	CSARDASSGAYEQYF